This T cell receptor beta chain was captured by sequencing in a study of Graves' ophthalmopathy and Graves' hyperthyroidism. Using RNA transcripts, the TCR beta CDR3 regions were amplified. HTBI primers primed a first-round RT-PCR, and a second-round multiplex PCR followed. TCRdb reprocessed the multiplex PCR reads via MiXCR and lists one record per CDR3 protein. The sample lists nearly 400,000 distinct CDR3 sequences; 15% to 20% were seen once. Uncontrolled infections, pregnancy, lactation or other autoimmune diseases led to patient exclusion. A volume of 10 ml of fresh peripheral blood supplied the PBMCs. In its sample, this clonotype was seen many times. The TCR sequence derives from a woman between 18 and 30 years old with Graves' ophthalmopathy. The sample taken for sequencing was peripheral blood.

The CDR3 loop reads CAWSVWQRYEQYF. The CDR3 bases are TGTGCCTGGAGTGTTTGGCAAAGGTACGAGCAGTACTTC. The rearrangement links TRBV30 to TRBJ2-7; no clear D gene. Germline V gives CDR1 GTSNPN, CDR2 SVGIG (reference sequence). Trimming stripped 0 bases from V and 4 bases from J, with 10 bases between. CDR3 length equals 13 residues.